The T cell receptor beta chain described here comes from a study of T cell responses to AZD1222 COVID-19 vaccine. Study-wide findings and caveats: Clonal diversity may have been underestimated in mostly white British donors.

Sequencing was performed with immunoSEQ multiplex PCR; in TCRdb, only in-frame clones are kept and a portion is missing. The profile shows 80,000 to 85,000 clones, less than 95% of them singletons. For this clone: The antigen remains unidentified.

The source of this sequence is an adult who received the AZD1222 COVID-19 vaccine. This specimen was peripheral blood, taken 28 days after the second AZD1222 dose.

CDR3 region: CASSGAAGSYEQYF. The CDR3 DNA sequence: TGTGCCAGCAGCGGGGCAGCTGGGTCCTACGAGCAGTACTTC. The chain carries TRBV13 and TRBJ2-7, with a weak D call TRBD1 (5 bases). The CDR3 length is 14 residues. Trimming shortened V by 5 bases and J by 1 base, and 12 bases separated the two germline ends. The germline CDR1 and CDR2 sequences are PRHDT and FYEKMQ (reference sequence).